The next 20 T cell receptor beta chains were all read from a single sample in a study of blood T cell repertoires in COVID-19. The method was immunoSEQ multiplex PCR; TCRdb's version includes in-frame clones alone and lacks a portion of them. In the table there are about 140,000 clones, 80% to 85% of which are singletons. Sequenced sample: PBMCs or T cells enriched from blood (not recorded which). The source of these receptors is a man aged 35 to 55 with acute COVID-19.

The rearrangement joins TRBV24-1 to TRBJ2-1, with 8 bases lining up with TRBD2. This CDR3 has 17 residues. After removal of 5 bases from V and 6 bases from J, the junction contained 14 bases not matched to a gene. Per germline, CDR1 KGHDR and CDR2 SFDVKD. CDR3 region: CATSALRGLAGPNEQFF. The CDR3 DNA follows: TGTGCCACCAGTGCCCTTCGGGGGCTAGCGGGCCCCAATGAGCAGTTCTTC.

The chain carries TRBV25-1 and TRBJ1-2, with TRBD1 matching over 9 bases. The CDR3 is made up of 14 amino acids. V lost 6 bases, J lost 5 bases, and 7 bases stayed unmatched. CDR1 is MGHDK and CDR2 is SYGVNS in the germline V gene. The CDR3: CASSYPGQGYGYTF. CDR3 bases: TGTGCCAGCAGCTACCCGGGACAGGGTTATGGCTACACCTTC.

The rearrangement links TRBV4-1 to TRBJ1-1, with D hard to call. The V gene's germline CDR1 is MGHRA and CDR2 YSYEKL. The CDR3 totals 19 residues. Deletions cut 0 bases from V and 0 bases from J, with 20 bases between. The chain's CDR3 is CASSQDVWEKDPMNTEAFF. The CDR3 coding sequence is TGCGCCAGCAGCCAAGATGTCTGGGAGAAAGACCCAATGAACACTGAAGCTTTCTTT.

The chain is built from TRBV11-3 and TRBJ2-5; the match to TRBD1 covers 7 bases. V gave up 5 bases and J gave up 3 bases; unmatched junction bases: 6. The CDR3 spans 14 residues. Germline V gene sequence: CDR1 SGHNT, CDR2 YENEEA. The CDR3 reads CASSRRDSEETQYF. The CDR3 DNA follows: TGTGCCAGCAGCCGCCGGGACAGTGAAGAGACCCAGTACTTC. Full variable domain (rest looked up from reference TRBV11-3 and TRBJ2-5): EAGVVQSPRYKIIEKKQPVAFWCNPISGHNTLYWYLQNLGQGPELLIRYENEEAVDDSQLPKDRFSAERLKGVDSTLKIQPAELGDSAVYLCASSRRDSEETQYFGPGTRLLVL.

In the case of this clone: The DNA is omitted, as the CDR3 cannot be located on it reliably, and the CDR3 follows TCRdb's listing. V is TRBV28 and J is TRBJ1-4; the table assigns TRBD1, which was not confirmed against the DNA. The CDR3 spans 15 residues, counting both ends. CDR1 is MDHEN and CDR2 is SYDVKM in the germline V gene. The CDR3 spells CASSSSTVPNEKLFF.

The chain is built from TRBV12-3 or TRBV12-4 and TRBJ2-1; D perhaps matches TRBD2 (6 bases). With 3 bases removed from V and 3 bases from J, the gap between germline ends came to 6 bases. CDR3 size: 13 residues. CDR3 DNA sequence: TGTGCCAGCAGTTTCGGGAGCTACAATGAGCAGTTCTTC. It codes for CASSFGSYNEQFF.

V is TRBV10-3 and J is TRBJ2-7, with TRBD2 matching 7 bases. This CDR3 is 14 amino acids long. Unmatched junction bases numbered 6, after V lost 5 bases and J lost 2 bases. Germline V lookup: CDR1 ENHRY, CDR2 SYGVKD. The CDR3 coding sequence is TGTGCCATCAGTACACCCGGGACTACCTACGAGCAGTACTTC. It translates to CAISTPGTTYEQYF.

J is TRBJ1-4 and V is TRBV4-3; no reliable D call. The CDR3 runs to 13 residues. Germline V gives CDR1 LGHNA, CDR2 YSLEER. The V end was cut by 4 bases, the J end by 8 bases, with 11 bases between. This CDR3 is CASSRERREKLFF. The CDR3 region has the DNA TGCGCCAGCAGCCGGGAGCGCAGGGAAAAACTGTTTTTT.

The V and J genes are TRBV28 and TRBJ2-5, with a weak D call TRBD1 (5 bases). The V gene lost 7 bases and the J gene lost 5 bases, with 14 bases spanning the gap. Germline V gives CDR1 MDHEN, CDR2 SYDVKM. The CDR3 consists of 13 residues. CDR3 in DNA: TGTGCCAGCACGACAGACCCGAGGGAGACCCAGTACTTC. This translates into CASTTDPRETQYF.

This clone was observed many times. This rearrangement joins TRBV19 to TRBJ1-2, with no clear D. Germline V gene data show CDR1 as LNHDA and CDR2 as SQIVND (reference sequence). Trimming pared 1 base from V and 8 bases from J, leaving 5 bases between. This CDR3 spans 11 amino acids. For the CDR3, the DNA is TGTGCCAGTAGTATAGGCGAGGGCTACACCTTC. Its translation: CASSIGEGYTF.

The chain couples TRBV9 to TRBJ2-5; 13 bases line up with TRBD2. The V gene end was trimmed by 4 bases and the J gene end by 0 bases; junction bases not matched to a gene: 3. The CDR3 has 16 residues. Germline V gives CDR1 SGDLS, CDR2 YYNGEE. CDR3 bases: TGTGCCAGCAGCCTAGGGACTAGCGGGAACCAAGAGACCCAGTACTTC. Its translation is CASSLGTSGNQETQYF.

The genes are TRBV6-5 and TRBJ2-7; perhaps TRBD1 as D (5 bases). The CDR3 totals 12 residues. Germline V gene data show CDR1 as MNHEY and CDR2 as SVGAGI. Trimming left V 7 bases short and J 2 bases short, with 9 bases between. As DNA, the CDR3 is TGTGCCAGCAAGGCAGGGCCCTACGAGCAGTACTTC. It specifies CASKAGPYEQYF.

This chain links TRBV5-1 with TRBJ2-3; D not certain. The CDR3 is 14 amino acids. Deletions cut 5 bases from V and 6 bases from J, with 16 bases between. CDR1 is SGHRS, CDR2 YFSETQ, per germline. The CDR3 region is CASSYDPRVDTQYF. The CDR3 nucleotides are TGCGCCAGCAGTTATGACCCTCGGGTTGATACGCAGTATTTT.

The rearrangement links TRBV4-2 to TRBJ1-3, with 7 nucleotides matching TRBD1. CDR3 length: 12 amino acids. CDR1 LGHNA and CDR2 YNFKEQ come from the germline V gene. V shed 8 bases and J 9 bases; nucleotides not matched to a gene: 7. The DNA for the CDR3 is TGTGCCAGCGGGAGGACAGGTTCCACCATATATTTT. Its protein product is CASGRTGSTIYF.

The CDR3 spells CSVEQGASTDTQYF. Written as DNA, the CDR3 is TGCAGCGTTGAACAGGGGGCTAGCACAGATACGCAGTATTTT. The V call is TRBV29-1, the J call TRBJ2-3, with 8 bases identical to TRBD1. The trim removed 2 bases at V and 0 bases at J, leaving 1 base unmatched. The length of the CDR3 is 14 residues. CDR1 is SQVTM, CDR2 ANQGSEA, per germline.

This clone was observed once. This rearrangement joins TRBV6-2 or TRBV6-3 to TRBJ1-3; D ambiguous. CDR3 length equals 14 residues. V lost 6 bases to trimming and J lost 6 bases, with 15 bases between them. Per the germline V gene, CDR1 is MNHEY and CDR2 is SVGEGT. The CDR3 protein is CASSRPGIPNTIYF. The CDR3 nucleotides are TGTGCCAGCAGCAGACCGGGAATACCAAACACCATATATTTT.

The V and J genes are TRBV5-1 and TRBJ2-1, with 15 bases identical to TRBD2. The V segment lost 2 bases and the J segment 6 bases; nucleotides outside the gene matches: 6. From germline, CDR1 is SGHRS and CDR2 YFSETQ. The CDR3 totals 17 residues. The CDR3: CASSFLGLAGGVNEQFF. The CDR3 DNA reads TGCGCCAGCAGCTTTCTGGGACTAGCGGGGGGTGTCAATGAGCAGTTCTTC.

The chain employs TRBV18 and TRBJ1-5, with no clear D. CDR1 and CDR2 from the germline V gene are KGHSH and LQKENI. Between the trimmed V and J ends, which lost 4 bases and 2 bases, there was a span of 12 bases. There are 15 residues in the CDR3. The CDR3 DNA sequence: TGTGCCAGCTCACTTGAACTCCTCGGCAATCAGCCCCAGCATTTT. Protein: CASSLELLGNQPQHF.

The chain carries TRBV24-1 and TRBJ2-2, with a possible D match to TRBD1 (6 bases). CDR3 length: 16 residues. Germline loops: CDR1 KGHDR, CDR2 SFDVKD. V dropped 5 bases and J dropped 3 bases, with 15 bases sitting between them. In DNA, the CDR3 is TGTGCCACCAGTGTTCGGACAGCCGTGGACACCGGGGAGCTGTTTTTT. Its translation: CATSVRTAVDTGELFF.

This chain links TRBV4-3 with TRBJ1-5, with 7 bases identical to TRBD1. The CDR3 runs to 15 residues. V lost 4 bases and J lost 8; bases outside the gene matches: 11. The germline CDR1 and CDR2 sequences are LGHNA and YSLEER. DNA for the CDR3: TGCGCCAGCAGCCGAGTAATGCGGACAGGCGAGCCCCAGCATTTT. Translation gives CASSRVMRTGEPQHF.